These T cell receptor beta chains were read from a single sample in a study of beta chain features in type 1 diabetes. Produced via immunoSEQ multiplex PCR; TCRdb's table is partial and in-frame only. The sample carries a few hundred thousand clones, roughly 12% recorded once. The specimen was naive CD4+ T cells from blood. The receptors originated from a woman younger than 35 with type 1 diabetes. CDR3s include the opening cysteine and the closing phenylalanine or tryptophan. D genes are given only for firm matches. Not all rows give a size; the values are once, few, many and, for expanded clones, a class.

.,TRBV18,TRBJ2-2,few,TGTGCCAGCCATGGGGCCTACGACACCGGGGAGCTGTTTTTT,CASHGAYDTGELFF
.,TRBV2,TRBJ2-5,.,TGCGCTGGAACAGGGCGAGAGACCCAGTACTTC,CAGTGRETQYF
TRBD2,TRBV16,TRBJ2-7,.,TGTGCCAGCAGCCAGGGAGGGGCCCCCTACGAGCAGTACTTC,CASSQGGAPYEQYF
.,TRBV6-5,TRBJ2-7,.,TGTGCCAGCAGTGCAACCCCGGGACTGTTGTCTTACTTC,CASSATPGLLSYF
TRBD2,TRBV6-4,TRBJ2-1,once,TGTGCCAGCACGAGTACTAGCGGGAGTTCGTCCTACAATGAGCAGTTCTTC,CASTSTSGSSSYNEQFF
.,TRBV7-2,TRBJ2-2,.,TGTGCCAGCAGCTTCAGGTTCACCGGGGAGCTGTTTTTT,CASSFRFTGELFF
TRBD2,TRBV5-6,TRBJ2-5,.,TGTGCCAGCAGCTTCGGGGGGACCCAAGAGACCCAGTACTTC,CASSFGGTQETQYF
.,TRBV25-1,TRBJ1-2,.,TGTGCCAGCAGTGAAATAGGACGGAGGGGCTACACCTTC,CASSEIGRRGYTF
.,TRBV7-9,TRBJ2-7,.,TGTGCCAGCAGCCTCTCCGCCGGGGGAGATTACGAGCAGTACTTC,CASSLSAGGDYEQYF
.,TRBV11-3,TRBJ2-2,.,.,CASKDRDSGPSGSCFF
.,TRBV28,TRBJ2-7,few,TGTGCCAGCAGCCCGGGGGGACAATCCTACGAGCAGTACTTC,CASSPGGQSYEQYF
.,TRBV21-1,TRBJ2-5,few,TGTGCCAGCCGGCTAGCGGGAGGGCCAGAAAATTTCCAAGAGACCCAGTACTTC,CASRLAGGPENFQETQYF
.,TRBV27,TRBJ1-5,.,TGTGCCAGCAGTCCCCTCAATCAGCCCCAGCATTTT,CASSPLNQPQHF
.,TRBV7-9,TRBJ2-7,few,TGTGCCAGCAGCCGAGGGTTAACGGCCTACGAGCAGTACTTC,CASSRGLTAYEQYF
.,TRBV2,TRBJ2-2,.,TGTGCCAGCAGTGAACGGACAGGAGGGCCCGGGGAGCTGTTTTTT,CASSERTGGPGELFF
TRBD2,TRBV5-4,TRBJ2-1,.,TGTGCCAGCAAACTAGCGGGAGGAGATGAGCAGTTCTTC,CASKLAGGDEQFF
.,TRBV4-2,TRBJ2-1,few,TGTGCCAGCAGCCAAGAGTCTAGCGCGAAACGGGTTGAGCAGTTCTTC,CASSQESSAKRVEQFF
.,TRBV11-2,TRBJ2-7,few,TGTGCCAGCAGCTTCGGACTGACCGGCTTAGAGCAGTACTTC,CASSFGLTGLEQYF
.,TRBV11-2,TRBJ2-3,few,TGTGCCAGCAGCACTGGTGGGGGCCTCGGCACAGATACGCAGTATTTT,CASSTGGGLGTDTQYF
.,TRBV28,TRBJ2-2,.,TGTGCCAGCAGTTCCCCCGGGGGTAGCGCCGGGGAGCTGTTTTTT,CASSSPGGSAGELFF
.,TRBV11-3,TRBJ2-6,few,TGTGCCAGCAGCCCCCCGGGGTCTGGGGCCAACGTCCTGACTTTC,CASSPPGSGANVLTF
TRBD1,TRBV29-1,TRBJ1-2,.,TGCAGCGTTGAAGTCCGCGGGCGTGACAGGGACTATGGCTACACCTTC,CSVEVRGRDRDYGYTF
.,TRBV5-8,TRBJ1-5,few,TGTGCCAGCAGCTTATGGGGGGGACTTGAGGGCGATCAGCCCCAGCATTTT,CASSLWGGLEGDQPQHF
TRBD1,TRBV14,TRBJ1-2,.,TGTGCCAGCAGCCAAGCTCCCCGGACAGGGGATGGCTACACCTTC,CASSQAPRTGDGYTF
TRBD2,TRBV30,TRBJ2-7,few,TGTGCCTGGAGTGTACTAGCGATCGGCGTGCAGTACTTC,CAWSVLAIGVQYF
TRBD1,TRBV7-9,TRBJ2-6,few,TGTGCCAGCAGCTTCGGCACAGGGGGCGCAGCCAACGTCCTGACTTTC,CASSFGTGGAANVLTF
.,TRBV10-3,TRBJ2-7,few,TGTGCCATCAGTGGGGTCAGGGGGGCCGCCTACGAGCAGTACTTC,CAISGVRGAAYEQYF
TRBD1,TRBV19,TRBJ1-6,few,TGTGCCAGTACTTTGCTCGGACAGGGAAGTTCACCCCTCCACTTT,CASTLLGQGSSPLHF
TRBD1,TRBV19,TRBJ2-1,few,TGTGCCAGTAGCCGGGACAGCTCCTACAATGAGCAGTTCTTC,CASSRDSSYNEQFF
TRBD1,TRBV28,TRBJ2-3,few,TGTGCCAGCAGGGCTGGGACAGGGGCAGGGGATACGCAGTATTTT,CASRAGTGAGDTQYF
TRBD2,TRBV5-4,TRBJ2-7,few,TGCGCCAGCAGCCGTGGTCAAGCGGGAGCACGGGAGCAGTACTTC,CASSRGQAGAREQYF
TRBD1,TRBV29-1,TRBJ2-3,few,TGCAGCGTTGAAGATCTAGGGGGTACAGGGGCCAGCACAGATACGCAGTATTTT,CSVEDLGGTGASTDTQYF
TRBD1,TRBV25-1,TRBJ1-1,few,TGTGCCAGCAGGGGACAGGGGAACACTGAAGCTTTCTTT,CASRGQGNTEAFF
TRBD1,TRBV18,TRBJ2-3,few,TGTGCCAGCTCACCACCCGCAGGGGGCCTCACAGATACGCAGTATTTT,CASSPPAGGLTDTQYF
.,TRBV29-1,TRBJ2-5,few,TGCGGTACCGGACTTCACCAAGAGACCCAGTACTTC,CGTGLHQETQYF
TRBD2,TRBV9,TRBJ2-1,few,TGTGCCAGCTCCCGGGAGGCCTACAATGAGCAGTTCTTC,CASSREAYNEQFF
TRBD1,TRBV5-5,TRBJ1-5,.,TGTGCCAGCAGCTTTGACAGGGGGCGAAGCAATCAGCCCCAGCATTTT,CASSFDRGRSNQPQHF
TRBD1,TRBV5-6,TRBJ1-6,.,TGTGCCAGCAGCGAGGGACAGGGGATCCCACCCCTCCACTTT,CASSEGQGIPPLHF
TRBD2,TRBV7-2,TRBJ2-5,few,TGTGCCAGCAGCTTACCCCCCGGGACTAGCGCTCAAGAGACCCAGTACTTC,CASSLPPGTSAQETQYF
TRBD2,TRBV4-2,TRBJ2-1,few,TGTGCCAGCAGCCAATCGATTCCGGGACTAGGTTCCAATGAGCAGTTCTTC,CASSQSIPGLGSNEQFF
TRBD2,TRBV5-1,TRBJ2-7,.,TGCGCCAGCAAGATTGGCGGGGGGACCTCCTACGAGCAGTACTTC,CASKIGGGTSYEQYF
.,TRBV7-2,TRBJ2-5,few,TGTGCCAGCAGCACCGGGGGGCTTCGGTTCCAAGAGACCCAGTACTTC,CASSTGGLRFQETQYF
TRBD1,TRBV15,TRBJ1-5,.,TGTGCCACCAGCAGATTCCCGGGACAGACTAATCAGCCCCAGCATTTT,CATSRFPGQTNQPQHF
TRBD1,TRBV7-2,TRBJ1-1,.,TGTGCCAGCAGCTTACGACAGGGATTGAACACTGAAGCTTTCTTT,CASSLRQGLNTEAFF
.,TRBV6-5,TRBJ1-5,few,TGTGCCAGCAGTGGACGGGAAAATCAGCCCCAGCATTTT,CASSGRENQPQHF
TRBD1,TRBV20-1,TRBJ2-7,.,TGCAGTGCGGGGGACAGCTACGAGCAGTACTTC,CSAGDSYEQYF
.,TRBV18,TRBJ2-1,few,TGTGCCAGCTCACCCCGGGGTCTGACTAGTTCCTCTGAGCAGTTCTTC,CASSPRGLTSSSEQFF
.,TRBV30,TRBJ1-2,.,TGTGCCTGGAGTTCCCAGGGTGTCGCGGGCTACACCTTC,CAWSSQGVAGYTF
TRBD1,TRBV4-3,TRBJ2-1,.,TGCGCCAGCAGCCGGCAGGGGACAGGGAACAATGAGCAGTTCTTC,CASSRQGTGNNEQFF
.,TRBV6-6,TRBJ1-3,few,TGTGCCAGCAGCTCCGACACTTTCTCTGGAAACACCATATATTTT,CASSSDTFSGNTIYF
.,TRBV4-1,TRBJ1-4,.,TGCGCCAGCAGCCAAGTAGCGGCTCCCAAATTTTTT,CASSQVAAPKFF
.,TRBV7-6,TRBJ2-2,.,TGTGCCAGCAGCTTAGCGGCGGGGCCCACCGGGGAGCTGTTTTTT,CASSLAAGPTGELFF
.,TRBV7-6,TRBJ1-1,.,TGTGCCAGCAGCTCAGGGGCAGGGAACACTGAAGCTTTCTTT,CASSSGAGNTEAFF
.,TRBV2,TRBJ1-2,.,TGTGCCAGCGCAGTAGCAGGGCTTAACTATGGCTACACCTTC,CASAVAGLNYGYTF
.,TRBV7-2,TRBJ2-2,few,TGTGCCAGCAGCTTTTCGTCCCTCACCGGGGAGCTGTTTTTT,CASSFSSLTGELFF
TRBD2,TRBV5-4,TRBJ2-1,few,TGTGCCAGCAGCCCCCCTCCCGGGGGGACTATGGAGCAGTTCTTC,CASSPPPGGTMEQFF
.,TRBV6-5,TRBJ1-1,.,TGTGCCAGCAGGTTAACAGGGCGGTATACTGAAGCTTTCTTT,CASRLTGRYTEAFF
.,TRBV7-2,TRBJ2-7,.,TGTGCCAGCAGCTTAGCGGGAGCGGCATACGAGCAGTACTTC,CASSLAGAAYEQYF